These 9 T cell receptor beta chains came from one sample sequenced in a study of T-cell memory formation after mild COVID-19. One entry per CDR3 protein results from TCRdb running MiXCR on the 5' RACE reads. The sample contains approximately 580,000 distinct CDR3 sequences, around 20% of which appear only once. Sequencing was done on a sample of PBMCs or a T cell subset sorted from them (not recorded which). These receptors all come from an adult woman who had mild COVID-19 (a few samples of this study predate the infection). Cell type and time point are not known.

This clonotype was found many times. V gene TRBV4-2 combines with J gene TRBJ2-1, with D unclear. This CDR3 has 12 amino acids. Germline CDR1 and CDR2: LGHNA and YNFKEQ. Between the trimmed V and J ends, which lost 2 bases and 8 bases, there was a span of 7 bases. The CDR3: CASSQSGYEQFF. The CDR3, as DNA: TGTGCCAGCAGCCAAAGTGGCTATGAGCAGTTCTTC.

The rearrangement links TRBV7-3 to TRBJ2-5; 12 bases are shared with TRBD2. V lost 2 bases, J lost 5 bases, and 12 bases stayed unmatched. Per germline, CDR1 SGHTA and CDR2 FQGTGA. This CDR3 has 18 residues. The CDR3 region has the DNA TGTGCCAGCAGCTTAGTGGCTAGCGGGAGGGCCCGCCGGGAGACCCAGTACTTC. It is translated as CASSLVASGRARRETQYF.

The V call is TRBV7-2, the J call TRBJ2-7; 9 bases agree with TRBD1. This CDR3 has 15 amino acids. The V gene's germline CDR1 is SGHTA and CDR2 FQGNSA. V lost 1 base and J lost 4; bases outside the gene matches: 5. DNA of the CDR3: TGTGCCAGCAGCTTAGTGGGACAGGGAGAGTACGAGCAGTACTTC. Translating it yields CASSLVGQGEYEQYF.

The gene calls are TRBV6-4 and TRBJ2-2; D is perhaps TRBD1 (6 bases). CDR3 length: 14 residues. The germline CDR1 and CDR2 sequences are MRHNA and SNTAGT. The V end was cut by 6 bases, the J end by 7 bases, with 15 bases between. The CDR3 DNA reads as TGTGCCAGCAGAGCTCAGGGGACCGGCGGGGAGCTGTTTTTT. Its protein product is CASRAQGTGGELFF.

V and J are TRBV7-9 and TRBJ2-2; 9 nucleotides agree with TRBD1. The germline V gene encodes CDR1 SEHNR and CDR2 FQNEAQ (reference sequence). This CDR3 region has 15 residues. V gave up 6 bases and J gave up 6 bases; unmatched junction bases: 8. DNA for the CDR3: TGTGCCAGCAGACACTACAGGGGGCCGGCCGGGGAGCTGTTTTTT. Protein: CASRHYRGPAGELFF.

The chain carries TRBV12-3 or TRBV12-4 and TRBJ2-3, with TRBD2 matching over 11 bases. With 7 bases clipped from V and 2 bases from J, the junction kept 8 bases outside the gene matches. The CDR3 covers 16 residues. The CDR3 DNA sequence: TGTGCCAGCAAACCCTTAGCGGGAGGGCCCACAGATACGCAGTATTTT. This gives the protein CASKPLAGGPTDTQYF.

The rearrangement links TRBV3-1 to TRBJ2-1; D unclear. This CDR3 region has 15 residues. Germline lookup yields CDR1 LGHDT and CDR2 YNNKEL (reference sequence). V gave up 4 bases and J gave up 0 bases, with 10 bases separating them. The CDR3 sequence: CASSPGGVSYNEQFF. The CDR3 DNA reads as TGTGCCAGCAGCCCAGGTGGTGTCTCCTACAATGAGCAGTTCTTC.

Only a few counts were recorded for this clonotype. The genes are TRBV29-1 and TRBJ1-1, with a possible D match to TRBD1 (5 bases). Per germline, CDR1 SQVTM and CDR2 ANQGSEA. This CDR3 is built from 12 residues. Deletions cut 6 bases from V and 4 bases from J, with 12 bases between. The DNA for the CDR3 is TGCAGCGTCAAGCAGGGTGGCACTGAAGCTTTCTTT. Residues: CSVKQGGTEAFF.

As regards this clonotype: Germline is not matched at one junction end, which may reflect a read error. The rearrangement joins TRBV5-1 to TRBJ1-4, with 7 bases fitting TRBD1. This CDR3 has 18 residues. Germline lookup yields CDR1 SGHRS and CDR2 YFSETQ. The CDR3 bases are TGCGCCAGCAGATTGGCCTTTGTGACAGGGTCAACTAATGAAAAACTGTTTTTT. It encodes CASRLAFVTGSTNEKLFF.